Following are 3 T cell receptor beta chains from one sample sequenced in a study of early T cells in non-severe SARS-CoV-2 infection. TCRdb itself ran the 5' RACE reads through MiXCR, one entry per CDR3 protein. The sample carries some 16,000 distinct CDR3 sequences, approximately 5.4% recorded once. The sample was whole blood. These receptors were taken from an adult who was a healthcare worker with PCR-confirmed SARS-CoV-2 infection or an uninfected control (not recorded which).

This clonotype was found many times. DNA for the CDR3: TGTGCCAGCAGTTACTCGTTAATAGCGGGAAACACAGATACGCAGTATTTT. It translates to CASSYSLIAGNTDTQYF. V gene TRBV6-6 combines with J gene TRBJ2-3, with 8 bases matching TRBD2. The CDR3 is 17 amino acids. The germline V gene encodes CDR1 MNHNY and CDR2 SVGAGI (reference sequence). V lost 0 bases and J lost 2; bases outside the gene matches: 7.

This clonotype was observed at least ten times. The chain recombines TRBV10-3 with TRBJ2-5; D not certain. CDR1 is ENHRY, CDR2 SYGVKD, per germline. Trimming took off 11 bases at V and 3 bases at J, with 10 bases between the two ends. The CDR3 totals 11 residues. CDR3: CASRVKETQYF. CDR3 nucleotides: TGTGCCTCCCGGGTCAAAGAGACCCAGTACTTC.

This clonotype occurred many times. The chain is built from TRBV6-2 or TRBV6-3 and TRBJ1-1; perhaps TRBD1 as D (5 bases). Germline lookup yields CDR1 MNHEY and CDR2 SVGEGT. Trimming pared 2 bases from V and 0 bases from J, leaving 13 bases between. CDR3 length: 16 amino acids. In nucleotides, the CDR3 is TGTGCCAGCAGTTACGCTTATGGGACCCTGAACACTGAAGCTTTCTTT. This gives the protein CASSYAYGTLNTEAFF.